This TCR beta chain derives from a study of T-cell memory formation after mild COVID-19. The CDR3 runs 18 residues. Germline CDR1 reads MNHEY; CDR2 reads SVGAGI. Trimming left V 0 bases short and J 5 bases short, with 17 bases between. This clonotype was seen more than once but under ten times. Its target is not known. UMIs and sample barcodes were carried by the TCR alpha and TCR beta cDNA libraries that 5'RACE produced using constant-segment primers. Each CDR3 protein is one row after TCRdb ran MiXCR on the 5' RACE reads. The sample carries some 600,000 distinct CDR3 sequences, 15% to 20% recorded once. Overall study findings and caveats: Whether day 37 second-wave clones are SARS-CoV-2-specific was not confirmed. Most CD4+ clones that shrank were in CM and EM, while CD8+ ones turned up in EMRA.

V gene TRBV6-5 combines with J gene TRBJ1-6; no firm D call. The sequenced material came from PBMCs or a T cell subset sorted from them (not recorded which). This receptor was obtained from an adult woman who had mild COVID-19 (a few samples of this study predate the infection). Cell type and time point are not known. The CDR3 reads CASSYSSYWAQNNSPLHF. CDR3 nucleotide sequence: TGTGCCAGCAGTTACTCCTCTTATTGGGCACAGAATAATTCACCCCTCCACTTT.